This T cell receptor beta chain was recorded in a study of blood T cell repertoires in COVID-19. Overall study context: Both acute and convalescent COVID-19 samples were obtained from the United States, Italy and Spain. Nucleic acid was either cDNA or gDNA, and it came from T cells, B-cell-depleted T cells, or PBMCs.

Authors' methods: Scientists estimated how many nucleated cells there were by amplifying reference gene primers. The data were produced by immunoSEQ multiplex PCR, yet TCRdb's version contains in-frame clones alone and is incomplete. The DNA gave D and trimming, while V, J and clone size come from that table. Among around 310,000 clones listed, 88% were seen once. Trimming at V came to 5 bases and at J to 6 bases, leaving 7 bases not matched to a gene. The CDR3 totals 15 residues. CDR1 is LGHDT, CDR2 YNNKEL, per germline (reference sequence). The sample taken for sequencing was peripheral blood. The sequence derives from a woman aged 50 to 60 with active or convalescent COVID-19. The chain couples TRBV3-1 (or the pseudogene TRBV3-2) to TRBJ2-1, with 10 bases that match TRBD2. Written as DNA, the CDR3 is TGTGCCAGCAGCTCGGGACTAGCGCCACTCAATGAGCAGTTCTTC. Protein: CASSSGLAPLNEQFF.